This T cell receptor beta chain was recovered during a study of shared clonotypes between healthy human individuals. Notes on the study in general: Non-shared clonotypes had lower generation probabilities than clonotypes shared by all four sorted-subset donors.

At the deep level, the assay was run. Assay used: immunoSEQ multiplex PCR; TCRdb lists only in-frame clones, some missing. The repertoire holds fewer than 1.6 million clones, with 97% to 99% as singletons. Trimming cost V 6 bases and J 5 bases, with 16 bases left between them. The CDR3 extends over 14 amino acids. CDR1 and CDR2 from the germline V gene are MDHEN and SYDVKM. With respect to this clone: Its antigen is not known.

Sequencing input: naive CD4+ T cells sorted from blood. The subset is: CD45RA+ positively selected. The gene calls are TRBV28 and TRBJ2-5; maybe TRBD2 (6 bases). This TCR derives from a man under 40 in good health. Here the CDR3 reads CASSPGRDLETQYF. DNA for the CDR3: TGTGCCAGCAGCCCAGGGCGGGATTTGGAGACCCAGTACTTC.